A selection of T cell receptor beta chains follows, all from one sample in a study of blood T cells in healthy people across ages. TCRdb independently ran MiXCR on the 5' RACE reads; one entry per CDR3 protein. The repertoire consists of about 730,000 distinct CDR3 sequences, with roughly two fifths occurring once and the leading ten covering 20% to 25%. The sample taken for sequencing was blood. These receptor sequences come from a woman aged 55-69 years in good health. Both conserved end residues are part of each CDR3. A D gene is named only where the DNA matches it firmly. Part of the rows lack a size; the others show once, few, many or a class for expanded clones.

size,V,D,J,DNA,CDR3
NA,TRBV13,TRBD2,TRBJ2-3,TGTGCCAGCAGCCCCTGGGGACTAGCGGGAGGCCCAGATACGCAGTATTTT,CASSPWGLAGGPDTQYF
few,TRBV6-1,NA,TRBJ2-7,TGTGCCAGCTCCCGGGACTCGAATACCTACGAGCAGTACTTC,CASSRDSNTYEQYF
NA,TRBV20-1,TRBD2,TRBJ2-3,TGCAGTGCTGAGGGGACTAGCGAGCTCGCAGATACGCAGTATTTT,CSAEGTSELADTQYF
NA,TRBV28,TRBD2,TRBJ2-3,TGTGCCAGCAGTTTATGGCGGGCGGGGGGCACAGATACGCAGTATTTT,CASSLWRAGGTDTQYF
NA,TRBV10-3,NA,TRBJ2-1,TGTGCCATCAGACGAAACTTGGGCGGAGAGAACAATGAGCAGTTCTTC,CAIRRNLGGENNEQFF
few,TRBV5-1,TRBD1,TRBJ1-2,TGCGCCAGCAGCTTGACAGGGGGAACGAACTATGGCTACACCTTC,CASSLTGGTNYGYTF
NA,TRBV5-1,TRBD2,TRBJ2-2,TGCGCCAGCAGGCCGGGACTAGCGATCGCGAACACCGGGGAGCTGTTTTTT,CASRPGLAIANTGELFF
few,TRBV29-1,NA,TRBJ1-6,TGCAGCGTTATGCTGGGGCTTGGGTCACCCCTCCACTTT,CSVMLGLGSPLHF
NA,TRBV20-1,TRBD1,TRBJ1-1,TGCAGTGCCCGAGAGGGGGCCAAGAACACTGAAGCTTTCTTT,CSAREGAKNTEAFF
few,TRBV12-3/TRBV12-4,NA,TRBJ1-2,TGTGCCAGCAGCCGTCGTTCCGGATCCAGGATCCTTTACGGCTACACCTTC,CASSRRSGSRILYGYTF
NA,TRBV9,TRBD2,TRBJ2-5,TGTGCCAGCAGCGTTTTCTCTAGCGGGGGGGTAAATGAGCAGTACTTC,CASSVFSSGGVNEQYF
few,TRBV10-1,NA,TRBJ2-1,TGCGCCAGCAGCGCATTCGGGGACTACAATGAGCAGTTCTTC,CASSAFGDYNEQFF
NA,TRBV7-8,NA,TRBJ2-7,TGTGCCAGCAGCCCGACGCCCGGGACCTTTGGGGGGAATGAGCAGTACTTC,CASSPTPGTFGGNEQYF